Listed here are 14 T cell receptor beta chains from one sample, sequenced in a study of OX40 agonist ivuxolimab in advanced cancers. Measured with immunoSEQ multiplex PCR; TCRdb has only the in-frame clones, and not every one. The repertoire holds tens of thousands of clones, 80% seen once, with 3.5% to 5% in the top ten. The sample was CD4+ or CD8+ T cells sorted from blood, taken in a trial of the OX40 agonist ivuxolimab. Receptor source: an adult with an advanced solid tumor such as melanoma, head and neck, liver or kidney cancer.

The gene calls are TRBV5-1 and TRBJ1-2; D remains unclear. The CDR3 loop spans 13 amino acids. Germline assignment: CDR1 SGHRS and CDR2 YFSETQ. V was shortened by 4 bases and J by 6 bases, with 13 bases between the two germline ends. For the CDR3, the DNA is TGCGCCAGCAGCCCAATCTCCGGGAATGGCTACACCTTC. It codes for CASSPISGNGYTF.

The chain links TRBV5-4 to TRBJ2-5; D remains unclear. Trimming cost V 0 bases and J 5 bases, with 14 bases left between them. The CDR3 extends over 15 amino acids. CDR1 and CDR2 from the germline V gene are SGHNT and YYREEE (reference sequence). In DNA form, the CDR3 reads TGTGCCAGCAGCTTGGACAGCAGGTTTAGCGAGACCCAGTACTTC. Protein sequence: CASSLDSRFSETQYF.

This rearrangement joins TRBV20-1 to TRBJ1-2; no definite D call. CDR3 size: 11 residues. The germline V gene encodes CDR1 DFQATT and CDR2 SNEGSKA (reference sequence). Deletions cut 0 bases from V and 7 bases from J, with 6 bases between. The CDR3 protein is CSAREDRGYTF. In DNA, the CDR3 is TGCAGTGCTAGAGAAGATCGTGGCTACACCTTC.

This rearrangement joins TRBV30 to TRBJ1-3; D gene ambiguous. The length of the CDR3 is 13 residues. Germline lookup yields CDR1 GTSNPN and CDR2 SVGIG (reference sequence). The germline V and J ends were trimmed by 3 bases and 0 bases, with 6 bases remaining between them. The CDR3 DNA reads TGTGCCTGGAGCTGGAGCTCTGGAAACACCATATATTTT. It is translated as CAWSWSSGNTIYF.

The chain carries TRBV19 and TRBJ1-1; D unclear. CDR3 length: 12 amino acids. Germline CDR1 reads LNHDA; CDR2 reads SQIVND (reference sequence). Trimming pared 5 bases from V and 8 bases from J, leaving 12 bases between. DNA of the CDR3: TGTGCCAGTAGTGCGGGGAGACAAGAAGCTTTCTTT. Its protein is CASSAGRQEAFF. Variable domain in full (rest from reference TRBV19 and TRBJ1-1): DGGITQSPKYLFRKEGQNVTLSCEQNLNHDAMYWYRQDPGQGLRLIYYSQIVNDFQKGDIAEGYSVSREKKESFPLTVTSAQKNPTAFYLCASSAGRQEAFFGQGTRLTVV.

This clone is a singleton in its sample. This rearrangement joins TRBV10-3 to TRBJ2-6; D might be TRBD1 (6 bases). Germline CDR1 reads ENHRY; CDR2 reads SYGVKD. Trimming stripped 4 bases from V and 11 bases from J, with 9 bases between. The CDR3 length is 12 residues. CDR3 coding DNA: TGTGCCATCAGTGGACAGGTCGACGTCCTGACTTTC. This sequence encodes CAISGQVDVLTF.

The chain recombines TRBV29-1 with TRBJ1-2; 8 bases are shared with TRBD1. V trimming: 6 bases; J trimming: 5 bases; junction bases outside the gene matches: 8. The CDR3 length is 13 residues. Looked up from germline, CDR1 is SQVTM and CDR2 is ANQGSEA. The DNA for the CDR3 is TGCAGCGTAACCAAGACAGGGGATTATGGCTACACCTTC. It translates to CSVTKTGDYGYTF.

This clone was recorded once. The V gene is TRBV4-3, the J gene TRBJ2-3, with 13 bases aligning to TRBD2. Germline CDR1 LGHNA, CDR2 YSLEER. The CDR3 covers 18 residues. V was clipped by 5 bases and J by 6 bases; unmatched bases: 14. CDR3 coding DNA: TGCGCCAGCAGCGAAACTCCGCCCGGGACTAGCGGGGCCGATACGCAGTATTTT. As protein: CASSETPPGTSGADTQYF.

The chain combines TRBV6-5 with TRBJ2-4; perhaps TRBD1 as D (6 bases). V was clipped by 3 bases and J by 4 bases, with 13 bases between them. The CDR3 sequence is 15 residues long. Germline V gene data show CDR1 as MNHEY and CDR2 as SVGAGI. CDR3 DNA: TGTGCCAGCAGTTATGATGGGGGCTCAAAAAACATTCAGTACTTC. Translated, it gives CASSYDGGSKNIQYF.

This CDR3 is CASSQHNTGELFF. The CDR3 DNA reads TGTGCCAGCAGCCAACACAACACCGGGGAGCTGTTTTTT. The chain couples TRBV5-8 to TRBJ2-2, with D hard to call. CDR1 and CDR2 from the germline V gene are SGHTS and YDEGEE. The V end was cut by 4 bases, the J end by 2 bases, with 6 bases between. CDR3 length equals 13 residues.

The chain recombines TRBV6-1 with TRBJ2-1; D may be TRBD1 (6 bases). The CDR3 spans 16 residues. Germline CDR1 reads MNHNS; CDR2 reads SASEGT. V lost 2 bases, J lost 0 bases, and 11 bases lay in between. CDR3 sequence reads: CASSESQQGSYNEQFF. The CDR3 DNA reads as TGTGCCAGCAGTGAATCCCAACAGGGCTCCTACAATGAGCAGTTCTTC.

This clone was detected once. The V call is TRBV2, the J call TRBJ2-4; D is perhaps TRBD1 (6 bases). Looked up from germline, CDR1 is SNHLY and CDR2 is FYNNEI. The CDR3 consists of 14 residues. Trimming cost V 5 bases and J 6 bases, with 14 bases left between them. CDR3 residues: CASSQQGAPNIQYF. DNA for the CDR3: TGTGCCAGCAGTCAACAGGGAGCACCAAACATTCAGTACTTC. Filled out from reference TRBV2 and TRBJ2-4, the complete variable domain reads EPEVTQTPSHQVTQMGQEVILRCVPISNHLYFYWYRQILGQKVEFLVSFYNNEISEKSEIFDDQFSVERPDGSNFTLKIRSTKLEDSAMYFCASSQQGAPNIQYFGAGTRLSVL.

This clone has a single count. J is TRBJ2-5 and V is TRBV4-3, with TRBD2 matching over 7 bases. The CDR3 consists of 16 residues. The germline V gene has CDR1 LGHNA and CDR2 YSLEER. The V and J ends lost 0 bases and 5 bases, in that order; junction bases with no gene match: 9. The CDR3 sequence is CASSQDYASGGETQYF. Written as DNA, the CDR3 is TGCGCCAGCAGCCAAGATTACGCGTCCGGGGGGGAGACCCAGTACTTC.

The rearrangement links TRBV7-2 to TRBJ2-2; maybe TRBD2 (5 bases). The CDR3 length is 15 residues. The germline V gene encodes CDR1 SGHTA and CDR2 FQGNSA. Trimming left V 5 bases short and J 1 base short, with 11 bases between. The CDR3 loop is CASSERPGNTGELFF. The DNA for the CDR3 is TGTGCCAGCAGCGAGCGGCCGGGGAACACCGGGGAGCTGTTTTTT.